This TCR beta chain was documented in a study of identical twins. Points from the study as a whole: Cord blood beta clonotypes present at high abundance carried fewer insertions; no such pattern appeared in memory repertoires. Conclusions came from cross-sectional statistical analysis, not from following the same donors. Modeled out-of-frame TCR alpha sharing in monozygotic twins fell below observed levels.

A universal primer site arose from template switching, and cDNA bore unique molecular identifiers. TCRdb itself ran the 5' RACE reads through MiXCR, one entry per CDR3 protein. The table records hundreds of thousands of distinct CDR3 sequences, roughly 6% of them present only once. This CDR3 is built from 16 residues. Germline CDR1 DFQATT, CDR2 SNEGSKA (reference sequence). Losses at the gene ends were 1 base for V and 2 bases for J; bases not matched to a gene: 8. This clonotype appeared many times. Its antigen is currently unknown. The sample comprised naive T cells sorted from blood. This sequence joins TRBV20-1 and TRBJ2-3; 8 bases fit TRBD2. The receptor was isolated from a man aged 18 to 29 in good health. CDR3 residues: CSARGLAGTITDTQYF. The CDR3 DNA is TGCAGTGCTAGAGGATTAGCGGGAACGATCACAGATACGCAGTATTTT.